This passage covers 18 T cell receptor beta chains from one sample sequenced in a study of shared clonotypes between healthy human individuals. Libraries were prepared by immunoSEQ multiplex PCR; TCRdb keeps only in-frame clonotypes and omits some of them. The repertoire has 2 million to 2.5 million clones, 92% of them found once; the top ten carry around 0.38%. Sequences were obtained from naive CD4+ T cells from PBMCs. Subset described: CD45RA+ positively selected. All receptors derive from a man aged 18 to 29 in good health. Some clones in this sample may be carry-over from other donors' samples.

The J gene is TRBJ2-5, the V gene TRBV29-1, with unresolved D. V shed 4 bases and J shed 1 base, with 4 bases lying between them. Germline lookup yields CDR1 SQVTM and CDR2 ANQGSEA. The CDR3 covers 11 residues. CDR3 in amino acids: CSVGIQETQYF. CDR3 nucleotide sequence: TGCAGCGTTGGTATCCAAGAGACCCAGTACTTC.

The chain employs TRBV5-6 and TRBJ1-2; D possibly corresponds to TRBD1 (6 bases). The CDR3 has 13 amino acids. V lost 8 bases to trimming and J lost 4 bases, with 15 bases between them. The germline V gene has CDR1 SGHDT and CDR2 YYEEEE. The CDR3 nucleotides are TGTGCCAGTTTCACCTCGGACAGCTATGGCTACACCTTC. Protein sequence: CASFTSDSYGYTF. The full variable domain, its missing parts supplied by reference TRBV5-6 and TRBJ1-2, is DAGVTQSPTHLIKTRGQQVTLRCSPKSGHDTVSWYQQALGQGPQFIFQYYEEEERQRGNFPDRFSGHQFPNYSSELNVNALLLGDSALYLCASFTSDSYGYTFGSGTRLTVV.

The genes are TRBV19 and TRBJ1-2; TRBD1 agrees at 10 bases. Trimming at V came to 9 bases and at J to 3 bases, leaving 4 bases not matched to a gene. Germline V gene data show CDR1 as LNHDA and CDR2 as SQIVND (reference sequence). The CDR3 extends over 13 amino acids. The CDR3, as DNA: TGTGCCAGCCTGGACAGGGGGGACTATGGCTACACCTTC. Translated, it gives CASLDRGDYGYTF.

The chain has TRBV5-4 and TRBJ1-4; 7 nucleotides match TRBD1. Losses at the gene ends were 3 bases for V and 6 bases for J; bases not matched to a gene: 5. Germline values: CDR1 SGHNT, CDR2 YYREEE (reference sequence). The CDR3 spans 14 residues. CDR3 sequence: CASSSYGQDEKLFF. The DNA of the CDR3 is TGTGCCAGCAGCTCCTACGGACAGGATGAAAAACTGTTTTTT.

The chain combines TRBV6-5 with TRBJ1-3; D remains ambiguous. CDR1 and CDR2 from the germline V gene are MNHEY and SVGAGI. The CDR3 is 15 residues long. Trimming stripped 6 bases from V and 2 bases from J, with 14 bases between. The CDR3 sequence is CASSPLPRTGNTIYF. CDR3 sequence (DNA): TGTGCCAGCAGCCCCTTACCCCGAACTGGAAACACCATATATTTT.

This rearrangement joins TRBV5-1 to TRBJ2-7; 7 nucleotides agree with TRBD2. Trimming cost V 0 bases and J 3 bases; bases outside gene matches: 6. This CDR3 has 15 residues. Germline CDR1 is SGHRS and CDR2 is YFSETQ. The CDR3 bases are TGCGCCAGCAGCTTGGTCCAGCGGGGAGACTACGAGCAGTACTTC. It specifies CASSLVQRGDYEQYF.

The chain has TRBV6-1 and TRBJ1-4; unclear D gene. V was clipped by 5 bases and J by 8 bases, with 9 bases between them. Germline CDR1 is MNHNS and CDR2 is SASEGT. This CDR3 spans 12 amino acids. For the CDR3, the DNA is TGTGCCAGCAGTCGGGTGGAGGAAAAACTGTTTTTT. It codes for CASSRVEEKLFF.

The V call is TRBV6-5, the J call TRBJ1-5; possibly TRBD1 for D (5 bases). Germline CDR1 and CDR2: MNHEY and SVGAGI. V lost 0 bases and J 6 bases, leaving 9 bases between the germline ends. CDR3 length: 14 amino acids. CDR3 region: CASSYSIGGQPQHF. The CDR3 DNA sequence: TGTGCCAGCAGTTACTCGATTGGGGGTCAGCCCCAGCATTTT.

CDR3 amino acids: CSALVDRGPEQYF. CDR3 nucleotides: TGCAGCGCTCTGGTGGACAGGGGGCCCGAGCAGTACTTC. V is TRBV29-1 and J is TRBJ2-7, with 11 bases matching TRBD1. Germline CDR1 reads SQVTM; CDR2 reads ANQGSEA. After removal of 7 bases from V and 6 bases from J, the junction contained 8 bases not matched to a gene. The CDR3 extends over 13 amino acids.

V usage is TRBV11-2 and J usage is TRBJ1-2, with a possible D match to TRBD1 (5 bases). V was pared by 5 bases and J by 8 bases, with 15 bases between. This CDR3 spans 13 amino acids. Germline V CDR1 and CDR2: SGHAT, FQNNGV. This CDR3 is CASSPTQGWGYTF. In DNA form, the CDR3 reads TGTGCCAGCAGCCCAACTCAGGGTTGGGGCTACACCTTC. Full variable domain (missing parts from reference TRBV11-2 and TRBJ1-2): EAGVAQSPRYKIIEKRQSVAFWCNPISGHATLYWYQQILGQGPKLLIQFQNNGVVDDSQLPKDRFSAERLKGVDSTLKIQPAKLEDSAVYLCASSPTQGWGYTFGSGTRLTVV.

This sequence joins TRBV10-3 and TRBJ2-2, with 9 nucleotides matching TRBD1. Germline V gene data show CDR1 as ENHRY and CDR2 as SYGVKD. Trimming at V came to 6 bases and at J to 6 bases, leaving 5 bases not matched to a gene. The CDR3 contains 14 residues. The CDR3 region is CAIRGTGLAGELFF. In DNA form, the CDR3 reads TGTGCCATCAGGGGGACAGGGTTGGCCGGGGAGCTGTTTTTT.

The genes are TRBV6-4 and TRBJ2-2; tentative D call: TRBD2 (7 bases). The CDR3 has 16 amino acids. V was clipped by 0 bases and J by 4 bases, with 12 bases between them. Germline CDR1 is MRHNA and CDR2 is SNTAGT. CDR3 residues: CASSDSRGAVTGELFF. The CDR3 DNA sequence: TGTGCCAGCAGTGACTCTCGGGGGGCGGTCACCGGGGAGCTGTTTTTT.

This clone occurred once. The chain recombines TRBV6-5 with TRBJ2-5; 8 bases are a match to TRBD1. Germline V gene lookup returns CDR1 MNHEY and CDR2 SVGAGI. This CDR3 region has 15 residues. The ends lost 5 bases at V and 4 bases at J; junction bases unmatched: 9. As DNA, the CDR3 is TGTGCCAGCAGTCCCCCGGGCAGGGGGCTAGAGACCCAGTACTTC. Translated, it gives CASSPPGRGLETQYF.

This chain uses TRBV19 with TRBJ2-7; 7 bases fit TRBD2. The J segment lost 3 bases and the V segment lost 1 base, leaving 3 bases of the junction unmatched. This CDR3 is built from 14 residues. Germline V gene sequence: CDR1 LNHDA, CDR2 SQIVND (reference sequence). The CDR3 protein is CASSIGVAGYEQYF. CDR3 coding DNA: TGTGCCAGTAGTATAGGGGTAGCGGGCTACGAGCAGTACTTC.

The V and J genes are TRBV5-5 and TRBJ2-4, with 7 bases fitting TRBD1. Germline V gives CDR1 SGHKS, CDR2 YYEKEE (reference sequence). The CDR3 loop spans 14 amino acids. V shed 3 bases, J shed 7 bases, and the junction held 7 bases outside the gene matches. The CDR3 here is CASSSQGVGNIQYF. CDR3 bases: TGTGCCAGCAGCTCGCAGGGGGTCGGGAACATTCAGTACTTC.

The chain links TRBV7-9 to TRBJ2-7; 8 bases map to TRBD1. Losses at the gene ends were 5 bases for V and 1 base for J; bases not matched to a gene: 7. Germline V gene sequence: CDR1 SEHNR, CDR2 FQNEAQ (reference sequence). CDR3 length: 15 residues. The CDR3 spells CASSTDRANSYEQYF. The DNA of the CDR3 is TGTGCCAGCAGCACGGACAGGGCGAATTCCTACGAGCAGTACTTC.

The chain links TRBV5-4 to TRBJ1-1, with a possible D match to TRBD1 (6 bases). From germline, CDR1 is SGHNT and CDR2 YYREEE (reference sequence). V was shortened by 5 bases and J by 2 bases, with 13 bases between the two germline ends. The CDR3 is 14 amino acids. The CDR3 coding sequence is TGTGCCAGCAGGCGGAGGGGGGAAAACACTGAAGCTTTCTTT. It encodes CASRRRGENTEAFF.

This clone occurred once. Other DNA sequences within the sample encode an identical CDR3. J is TRBJ2-7 and V is TRBV29-1; D unclear. Between the trimmed V and J ends, which lost 1 base and 4 bases, there was a span of 5 bases. CDR3 length: 11 residues. From germline, CDR1 is SQVTM and CDR2 ANQGSEA. The DNA for the CDR3 is TGCAGCGTTGAAGGGGTTTACGAGCAGTACTTC. As protein: CSVEGVYEQYF.